Each of the 22 T cell receptor beta chains below was sequenced from the same sample in a study of blood T cell repertoires in COVID-19 (dated by TCRdb to the early 2020s). Preparation of the library involved the immunoSEQ multiplex PCR assay. The table comes from immuneACCESS by way of TCRdb, which keeps in-frame sequences with V and J called. Part of the clones is missing from these tables; in studies checked, under half for an unresolved V gene and the rest for unknown reasons. This sample holds roughly 230,000 clones; 80% to 90% were observed only once. Roughly 10% of the sample lies in the top ten. The sequenced sample was peripheral blood. These TCRs come from a woman aged 80 or over with COVID-19, enrolled during active disease.

The chain is built from TRBV5-6 and TRBJ2-7; TRBD2 matches 15 bases. Germline V CDR1 and CDR2: SGHDT, YYEEEE. The CDR3 loop spans 16 amino acids. CDR3 in amino acids: CEKPGTSGGPPYEQYV. The CDR3, as DNA: TGTGAAAAACCCGGGACTAGCGGGGGGCCGCCGTACGAGCAGTACGTC.

This clone was seen only a few times. This chain connects TRBV18 to TRBJ1-1; perhaps TRBD1 as D (6 bases). CDR3 length: 17 amino acids. V was cut by 4 bases and J by 4 bases, with 22 bases left in between. In germline, CDR1 is KGHSH, CDR2 LQKENI. The CDR3 loop is CASSLQGGSKSSTEAFF. For the CDR3, the DNA is TGTGCCAGCTCACTTCAAGGGGGTTCGAAGTCCAGCACTGAAGCTTTCTTT.

The chain has TRBV6-8 and TRBJ1-5; the match to TRBD1 covers 8 bases. There are 16 residues in the CDR3. CDR1 and CDR2 (germline): MNHGY, SAAAGT. The V segment lost 2 bases and the J segment 2 bases; nucleotides outside the gene matches: 5. The CDR3 protein is CASSYPNRGGNQPQHF. The CDR3 DNA sequence: TGTGCCAGCAGTTACCCTAACAGGGGGGGCAATCAGCCCCAGCATTTT.

The J gene is TRBJ1-2, the V gene TRBV3-1 (or the pseudogene TRBV3-2); the D is unclear. V gave up 0 bases and J gave up 0 bases, with 5 bases separating them. CDR3 length equals 14 residues. The germline gives CDR1 LGHDT, CDR2 YNNKEL (reference sequence). This CDR3 reads CASSQDTANYGYTF. Written as DNA, the CDR3 is TGTGCCAGCAGCCAAGATACAGCTAACTATGGCTACACCTTC.

J is TRBJ1-2 and V is TRBV6-5; D may be TRBD1 (5 bases). Germline V gene lookup returns CDR1 MNHEY and CDR2 SVGAGI. The CDR3 contains 15 residues. V dropped 6 bases and J dropped 1 base, with 15 bases sitting between them. The CDR3: CASREQGSFNYGYTF. CDR3 nucleotides: TGTGCCAGCAGAGAGCAGGGCTCTTTTAACTATGGCTACACCTTC.

This clone was seen only once. The V and J genes are TRBV7-9 and TRBJ1-4; 7 bases fit TRBD1. The CDR3 runs 14 residues. V was clipped by 5 bases and J by 7 bases; unmatched bases: 7. Germline lookup yields CDR1 SEHNR and CDR2 FQNEAQ (reference sequence). CDR3 sequence reads: CASSTTGVPEKLFF. In DNA, the CDR3 is TGTGCCAGCAGCACAACAGGGGTCCCTGAAAAACTGTTTTTT. The entire variable domain, with the rest obtained from reference TRBV7-9 and TRBJ1-4, is as follows: DTGVSQNPRHKITKRGQNVTFRCDPISEHNRLYWYRQTLGQGPEFLTYFQNEAQLEKSRLLSDRFSAERPKGSFSTLEIQRTEQGDSAMYLCASSTTGVPEKLFFGSGTQLSVL.

In regard to this clone: Other DNA sequences in the same sample also yield this CDR3. The V gene is TRBV28, the J gene TRBJ1-3; 9 bases line up with TRBD1. Trimming at V came to 6 bases and at J to 4 bases, leaving 4 bases not matched to a gene. Germline V CDR1 and CDR2: MDHEN, SYDVKM. This CDR3 has 14 amino acids. The CDR3 loop is CASRNRGLGNTIYF. DNA of the CDR3: TGTGCCAGCAGAAACAGGGGGCTGGGAAACACCATATATTTT.

The chain is built from TRBV19 and TRBJ2-5, with 7 positions matching TRBD2. This CDR3 is 13 amino acids long. V shed 6 bases and J 2 bases; nucleotides not matched to a gene: 3. The germline gives CDR1 LNHDA, CDR2 SQIVND (reference sequence). The CDR3 DNA reads as TGTGCCAGTAGCCGTAGCGGGCAAGAGACCCAGTACTTC. It is translated as CASSRSGQETQYF.

The chain links TRBV4-3 to TRBJ2-1; 10 positions agree with TRBD2. The CDR3 has 19 amino acids. The germline gives CDR1 LGHNA, CDR2 YSLEER. V lost 0 bases and J lost 7; bases outside the gene matches: 15. CDR3 nucleotide sequence: TGCGCCAGCAGCCAAGACTGGGGTCTAGCGGGGGCCAATAGGAATGAGCAGTTCTTC. As protein: CASSQDWGLAGANRNEQFF.

The chain uses TRBV3-1 (or the pseudogene TRBV3-2) and TRBJ2-3; TRBD2 might be the D (5 bases). V was clipped by 1 base and J by 8 bases, with 7 bases between them. CDR1 and CDR2 from the germline V gene are LGHDT and YNNKEL (reference sequence). This CDR3 contains 12 residues. The CDR3 loop reads CASSQVEGTQYF. Written as DNA, the CDR3 is TGTGCCAGCAGCCAAGTAGAGGGTACGCAGTATTTT.

The chain is built from TRBV21-1 and TRBJ2-1; the listed D gene, TRBD1, was not tested against the DNA. TRBV21-1 is marked as a pseudogene. The CDR3 runs to 15 residues. The CDR3 DNA reads TGTGCCAGCAGCCCACAGGGGTCGTCCTACAATGAGCAGTTCTTC. It translates to CASSPQGSSYNEQFF.

This rearrangement joins TRBV5-1 to TRBJ2-1, with 7 bases identical to TRBD1. The CDR3 totals 14 residues. V shed 4 bases, J shed 8 bases, and the junction held 9 bases outside the gene matches. Germline-derived CDR1 and CDR2 are SGHRS and YFSETQ. The CDR3 nucleotides are TGCGCCAGCAGCGCTGGACAGGAAAGAGATGAGCAGTTCTTC. Protein: CASSAGQERDEQFF.

Regarding this clone: Distinct nucleotide sequences in the sample also encode this CDR3. This sequence joins TRBV5-1 and TRBJ2-6, with D unresolved. The germline V and J ends were trimmed by 4 bases and 3 bases, with 8 bases remaining between them. The CDR3 spans 14 residues. Germline V CDR1 and CDR2: SGHRS, YFSETQ. This CDR3 is CASSLSSGANVLTF. CDR3 coding DNA: TGCGCCAGCAGCCTATCTAGTGGGGCCAACGTCCTGACTTTC.

This clone was counted once. This chain joins TRBV7-3 and TRBJ2-2, with a weak D call TRBD2 (5 bases). Germline CDR1 reads SGHTA; CDR2 reads FQGTGA. CDR3 size: 16 residues. Trimming pared 2 bases from V and 0 bases from J, leaving 10 bases between. The CDR3 spells CASSLQASTNTGELFF. The CDR3 DNA follows: TGTGCCAGCAGCTTACAGGCTAGCACGAACACCGGGGAGCTGTTTTTT.

The chain couples TRBV28 to TRBJ1-5, with 7 positions matching TRBD1. The V and J ends lost 3 bases and 3 bases, in that order; junction bases with no gene match: 8. Germline CDR1 is MDHEN and CDR2 is SYDVKM. CDR3 length equals 16 residues. CDR3 nucleotide sequence: TGTGCCAGCAGTTTTTCACAGGGGCCTAACAATCAGCCCCAGCATTTT. Its translation: CASSFSQGPNNQPQHF.

The chain carries TRBV29-1 and TRBJ1-1; tentative D call: TRBD1 (5 bases). V dropped 7 bases and J dropped 0 bases, with 12 bases sitting between them. This CDR3 spans 13 amino acids. Looked up from germline, CDR1 is SQVTM and CDR2 is ANQGSEA. The CDR3 sequence: CSGSDNMNTEAFF. The CDR3 nucleotides read TGCAGCGGCTCGGACAACATGAACACTGAAGCTTTCTTT.

V and J are TRBV27 and TRBJ1-1; D unresolved. V was cut by 3 bases and J by 0 bases, with 8 bases left in between. From germline, CDR1 is MNHEY and CDR2 SMNVEV (reference sequence). This CDR3 comprises 14 residues. This CDR3 reads CASSFGLMNTEAFF. CDR3 nucleotides: TGTGCCAGCAGTTTTGGACTTATGAACACTGAAGCTTTCTTT.

V and J are TRBV7-9 and TRBJ2-6; possible D gene TRBD1, 6 bases. CDR1 is SEHNR, CDR2 FQNEAQ, per germline (reference sequence). CDR3 size: 14 residues. The V and J ends lost 8 bases and 2 bases respectively, with 10 bases between them. The CDR3 here is CASAEGAGANVLTF. The DNA for the CDR3 is TGTGCCAGCGCCGAGGGGGCTGGGGCCAACGTCCTGACTTTC. Supplemented by reference TRBV7-9 and TRBJ2-6, the full variable domain reads DTGVSQNPRHKITKRGQNVTFRCDPISEHNRLYWYRQTLGQGPEFLTYFQNEAQLEKSRLLSDRFSAERPKGSFSTLEIQRTEQGDSAMYLCASAEGAGANVLTFGAGSRLTVL.

The rearrangement joins TRBV5-1 to TRBJ1-2, with 8 bases that match TRBD1. In germline, CDR1 is SGHRS, CDR2 YFSETQ. V was pared by 4 bases and J by 3 bases, with 14 bases of the junction left unmatched. CDR3 length: 17 residues. Here the CDR3 DNA reads TGCGCCAGCAGCATAGACAGGGGTGAGGGTAACGACTATGGCTACACCTTC. Protein: CASSIDRGEGNDYGYTF.

V and J are TRBV5-1 and TRBJ2-6; D possibly corresponds to TRBD1 (6 bases). The V end was cut by 4 bases, the J end by 0 bases, with 11 bases between. The CDR3 contains 16 residues. Germline assignment: CDR1 SGHRS and CDR2 YFSETQ. CDR3 coding DNA: TGCGCCAGCAGCAATTTACAGGGCTCTGGGGCCAACGTCCTGACTTTC. Translating it yields CASSNLQGSGANVLTF. The full variable domain, in which reference TRBV5-1 and TRBJ2-6 provide the parts outside the CDR3, is KAGVTQTPRYLIKTRGQQVTLSCSPISGHRSVSWYQQTPGQGLQFLFEYFSETQRNKGNFPGRFSGRQFSNSRSEMNVSTLELGDSALYLCASSNLQGSGANVLTFGAGSRLTVL.

CDR3 sequence reads: CASSLGGGPSNQPQHF. In DNA, the CDR3 is TGTGCCAGCAGCTTGGGCGGCGGGCCTAGCAATCAGCCCCAGCATTTT. V and J are TRBV7-2 and TRBJ1-5; D gene unclear. Per the germline V gene, CDR1 is SGHTA and CDR2 is FQGNSA. The V end was cut by 3 bases, the J end by 0 bases, with 12 bases between. The CDR3 is 16 amino acids.

V gene TRBV3-1 (or the pseudogene TRBV3-2) combines with J gene TRBJ2-5; TRBD2 aligns across 10 bases. The germline CDR1 and CDR2 sequences are LGHDT and YNNKEL (reference sequence). V gave up 1 base and J gave up 1 base; unmatched junction bases: 3. This CDR3 has 16 residues. CDR3 DNA sequence: TGTGCCAGCAGCCAAGTTAGCGGGGGGCGCCAAGAGACCCAGTACTTC. Translation: CASSQVSGGRQETQYF.